One T cell receptor (beta chain) is described in this entry. Between the trimmed V and J ends, which lost 7 bases and 3 bases, there was a span of 15 bases. The CDR3 sequence is 14 residues long. Germline loops: CDR1 PRHDT, CDR2 FYEKMQ (reference sequence). These data originate in a study of blood T cell repertoires in COVID-19. Some clones are missing from TCRdb's copy, which holds only in-frame ones; the method was immunoSEQ multiplex PCR. Here the sample spans fewer than 350,000 clones, 81% being singletons. Sequencing input: peripheral blood. This chain connects TRBV13 to TRBJ2-5; TRBD2 might be the D (6 bases). This clonotype was sampled from a woman in her fifties or sixties with active or convalescent COVID-19. This CDR3 is CASNGGEMEETQYF. In DNA form, the CDR3 reads TGTGCCAGCAACGGCGGGGAGATGGAAGAGACCCAGTACTTC.